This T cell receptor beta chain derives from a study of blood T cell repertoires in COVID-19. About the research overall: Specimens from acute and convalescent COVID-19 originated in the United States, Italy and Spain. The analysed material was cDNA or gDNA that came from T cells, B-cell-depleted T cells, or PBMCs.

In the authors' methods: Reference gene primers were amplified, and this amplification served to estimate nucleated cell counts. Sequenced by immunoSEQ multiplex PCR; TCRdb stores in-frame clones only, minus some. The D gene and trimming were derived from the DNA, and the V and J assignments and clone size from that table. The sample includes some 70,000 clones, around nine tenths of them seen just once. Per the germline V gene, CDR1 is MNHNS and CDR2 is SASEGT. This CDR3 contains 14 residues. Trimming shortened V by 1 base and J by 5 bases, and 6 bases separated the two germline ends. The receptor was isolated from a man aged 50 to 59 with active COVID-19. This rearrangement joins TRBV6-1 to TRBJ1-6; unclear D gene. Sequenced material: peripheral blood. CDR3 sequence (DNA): TGTGCCAGCAGTGAAGGGAGTAATAATTCACCCCTCCACTTT. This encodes CASSEGSNNSPLHF.